Listed below are T cell receptor beta chains from one sample, sequenced in a study of T cells in Graves' hyperthyroidism and ophthalmopathy. TCRdb reprocessed the multiplex PCR reads via MiXCR and lists one record per CDR3 protein. The table includes roughly 400,000 distinct CDR3 sequences, 25% detected once. Sample: blood. The origin of the receptors is a man aged 50 or older with Graves' hyperthyroidism. Both conserved end residues are part of each CDR3. The D gene is left open where the match is weak. A row's size may be missing; if present it is once, few, many or a size class.

V: TRBV18
D: NA
J: TRBJ2-7
size: NA
CDR3: CASSPSRDGLYEQYF
DNA: TGTGCCAGCTCACCAAGCCGGGACGGGTTATACGAGCAGTACTTC

V: TRBV3-1
D: NA
J: TRBJ1-4
size: many
CDR3: CASSQAGPLKKLFF
DNA: TGTGCCAGCAGCCAAGCGGGACCTCTGAAAAAACTGTTTTTT

V: TRBV7-9
D: TRBD1
J: TRBJ2-7
size: few
CDR3: CTSRPPIGTGREQYF
DNA: TGTACCAGCAGACCCCCGATCGGGACAGGACGCGAGCAGTACTTC

V: TRBV18
D: NA
J: TRBJ2-1
size: few
CDR3: CASSGVGLWGKYSYNEQFF
DNA: TGTGCCAGCTCAGGAGTTGGGCTATGGGGGAAATACTCCTACAATGAGCAGTTCTTC

V: TRBV7-9
D: NA
J: TRBJ2-1
size: NA
CDR3: CASSVNLGGYNEQFF
DNA: TGTGCCAGCAGCGTAAACCTTGGGGGATACAATGAGCAGTTCTTC

V: TRBV5-1
D: TRBD2
J: TRBJ2-3
size: many
CDR3: CASSLTSGRTDTQYF
DNA: TGTGCCAGCAGCTTAACTAGCGGGCGTACAGATACGCAGTATTTT

V: TRBV5-5
D: NA
J: TRBJ1-1
size: many
CDR3: CASSLSPNTEAFF
DNA: TGTGCCAGCAGCTTAAGTCCTAACACTGAAGCTTTCTTT

V: TRBV19
D: NA
J: TRBJ2-2
size: NA
CDR3: CASREDNTGELFF
DNA: TGTGCCAGTAGGGAGGACAATACCGGGGAGCTGTTTTTT

V: TRBV11-2
D: NA
J: TRBJ1-6
size: NA
CDR3: CASSLEDRSPPHF
DNA: TGTGCCAGCAGCCTCGAGGACCGTTCACCCCCCCACTTT

V: TRBV18
D: NA
J: TRBJ2-7
size: many
CDR3: CASSPSPSYEQYF
DNA: TGTGCCAGCTCACCATCTCCTTCCTACGAGCAGTACTTC

V: TRBV7-7
D: TRBD1
J: TRBJ1-2
size: few
CDR3: CASSRRGTGEGYTF
DNA: TGTGCTAGCAGCCGCCGAGGGACAGGGGAAGGCTACACCTTC

V: TRBV6-1
D: TRBD1
J: TRBJ2-7
size: NA
CDR3: CASRTGQGVSYEQYF
DNA: TGTGCCAGCAGGACTGGACAGGGTGTCTCCTACGAGCAGTACTTC

V: TRBV12-3/TRBV12-4
D: TRBD1
J: TRBJ1-1
size: few
CDR3: CASSPFTGRGGLVTEAFF
DNA: TGTGCCAGCAGTCCATTCACTGGGCGAGGGGGCTTGGTCACTGAAGCTTTCTTT

V: TRBV7-9
D: NA
J: TRBJ2-1
size: NA
CDR3: CASTPALNEQFF
DNA: TGTGCCAGCACCCCAGCCCTCAATGAGCAGTTCTTC

V: TRBV6-1
D: NA
J: TRBJ2-7
size: NA
CDR3: CANRVGGRGLEQYF
DNA: TGTGCCAATCGAGTAGGGGGACGGGGCTTGGAGCAGTACTTC

V: TRBV29-1
D: NA
J: TRBJ2-3
size: NA
CDR3: CSFCPRIGCADTQYF
DNA: TGCAGCTTCTGCCCTAGGATTGGGTGCGCAGATACGCAGTATTTT

V: TRBV15
D: NA
J: TRBJ1-5
size: NA
CDR3: CATSSGGFSNQPQHF
DNA: TGTGCCACCAGCAGTGGAGGGTTCAGCAATCAGCCCCAGCATTTT

V: TRBV20-1
D: NA
J: TRBJ1-1
size: few
CDR3: CSAREMGGVVNTEAFF
DNA: TGCAGTGCTAGAGAGATGGGGGGGGTCGTGAACACTGAAGCTTTCTTT

V: TRBV20-1
D: TRBD2
J: TRBJ2-3
size: NA
CDR3: CSARGRTSGPQDTQYF
DNA: TGCAGTGCTAGGGGCCGGACTAGCGGGCCTCAAGATACGCAGTATTTT

V: TRBV9
D: NA
J: TRBJ1-2
size: NA
CDR3: CASSVVTGNYGYTF
DNA: TGTGCCAGCAGCGTAGTGACGGGAAACTATGGCTACACCTTC

V: TRBV6-1
D: TRBD2
J: TRBJ2-5
size: few
CDR3: CASRVAGVETQYF
DNA: TGTGCCAGCAGAGTAGCGGGAGTGGAGACCCAGTACTTC

V: TRBV11-2
D: TRBD1
J: TRBJ2-5
size: NA
CDR3: CASSPPGQARQETQYF
DNA: TGTGCCAGCAGCCCCCCGGGACAGGCCCGCCAAGAGACCCAGTACTTC

V: TRBV7-2
D: TRBD2
J: TRBJ2-7
size: few
CDR3: CASSFSGSPYYEQYF
DNA: TGTGCCAGCAGCTTCAGCGGGAGCCCCTACTACGAGCAGTACTTC

V: TRBV28
D: NA
J: TRBJ2-1
size: many
CDR3: CASSVGPNRGNEQFF
DNA: TGTGCCAGCAGCGTCGGGCCTAATAGGGGCAATGAGCAGTTCTTC

V: TRBV20-1
D: NA
J: TRBJ2-1
size: few
CDR3: CSASKGLLFYNEQFF
DNA: TGCAGTGCTAGTAAGGGGCTCCTCTTCTACAATGAGCAGTTCTTC

V: TRBV20-1
D: NA
J: TRBJ1-1
size: few
CDR3: CSAPSRGNTEAFF
DNA: TGCAGTGCCCCCAGCCGGGGAAACACTGAAGCTTTCTTT

V: TRBV6-1
D: NA
J: TRBJ1-1
size: NA
CDR3: CASSNRGTTVEAFF
DNA: TGTGCCAGCAGTAATAGGGGGACTACAGTTGAAGCTTTCTTT

V: TRBV28
D: TRBD2
J: TRBJ2-1
size: NA
CDR3: CASSLRTSGRVGYNEQFF
DNA: TGTGCCAGCAGTTTAAGGACTAGCGGGAGGGTGGGGTACAATGAGCAGTTCTTC

V: TRBV5-1
D: NA
J: TRBJ1-5
size: few
CDR3: CASSLDGARQPQHF
DNA: TGCGCCAGCAGCTTGGACGGCGCCAGGCAGCCCCAGCATTTT

V: TRBV30
D: NA
J: TRBJ1-4
size: many
CDR3: CAWRSYGGEKLFF
DNA: TGTGCCTGGAGATCATACGGGGGTGAAAAACTGTTTTTT

V: TRBV20-1
D: NA
J: TRBJ2-7
size: few
CDR3: CSAPSLGKGYEQYF
DNA: TGCAGTGCCCCCAGCCTAGGGAAGGGCTACGAGCAGTACTTC

V: TRBV5-1
D: NA
J: TRBJ2-5
size: NA
CDR3: CASSFLEETQYF
DNA: TGCGCCAGCAGCTTCTTGGAAGAGACCCAGTACTTC

V: TRBV2
D: NA
J: TRBJ2-7
size: many
CDR3: CASVDESYEQYF
DNA: TGTGCCAGCGTGGACGAATCCTACGAGCAGTACTTC

V: TRBV6-5
D: NA
J: TRBJ2-3
size: once
CDR3: CASSYREATDTQYF
DNA: TGTGCCAGCAGTTACAGGGAAGCGACAGATACGCAGTATTTT

V: TRBV5-4
D: TRBD2
J: TRBJ2-1
size: many
CDR3: CASSFAGGSYNEQFF
DNA: TGTGCCAGCAGTTTTGCGGGAGGGTCCTACAATGAGCAGTTCTTC

V: TRBV18
D: NA
J: TRBJ2-3
size: few
CDR3: CASSPEPTGPFTDTQYF
DNA: TGTGCCAGCTCACCAGAGCCTACAGGCCCCTTCACAGATACGCAGTATTTT

V: TRBV27
D: NA
J: TRBJ1-1
size: many
CDR3: CASSLALTHTEAFF
DNA: TGTGCCAGCAGCCTCGCCCTAACCCACACTGAAGCTTTCTTT

V: TRBV3-1
D: NA
J: TRBJ2-7
size: few
CDR3: CASSQATGSSYEQYF
DNA: TGTGCCAGCAGCCAAGCCACGGGTTCCTCCTACGAGCAGTACTTC

V: TRBV28
D: TRBD2
J: TRBJ2-3
size: NA
CDR3: CASSRLKLAGGTDTQYF
DNA: TGTGCCAGCAGTCGATTAAAACTAGCGGGGGGCACAGATACGCAGTATTTT

V: TRBV6-1
D: NA
J: TRBJ1-2
size: NA
CDR3: CASGSLGYGYTF
DNA: TGTGCCAGCGGTTCCCTTGGCTATGGCTACACCTTC

V: TRBV20-1
D: TRBD1
J: TRBJ2-3
size: NA
CDR3: CSARQGADTQYF
DNA: TGCAGTGCTAGACAGGGGGCAGATACGCAGTATTTT

V: TRBV27
D: NA
J: TRBJ2-7
size: many
CDR3: CASSLNPQGYEQYF
DNA: TGTGCCAGCAGTCTCAACCCACAGGGCTACGAGCAGTACTTC

V: TRBV6-1
D: TRBD1
J: TRBJ1-2
size: NA
CDR3: CASRTTGEKQGGYTF
DNA: TGTGCCAGCAGGACGACAGGGGAAAAGCAAGGGGGCTACACCTTC

V: TRBV29-1
D: NA
J: TRBJ2-7
size: NA
CDR3: CSVEEIGDEQYF
DNA: TGCAGCGTTGAAGAAATCGGCGACGAGCAGTACTTC

V: TRBV4-1
D: NA
J: TRBJ2-1
size: NA
CDR3: CASSQVVNEQFF
DNA: TGCGCCAGCAGCCAAGTTGTAAATGAGCAGTTCTTC

V: TRBV6-5
D: NA
J: TRBJ2-1
size: few
CDR3: CASSYSPSEGEQFF
DNA: TGTGCCAGCAGTTACTCGCCCAGCGAGGGGGAGCAGTTCTTC

V: TRBV19
D: TRBD2
J: TRBJ2-7
size: NA
CDR3: CASSIDSGRGSYEQYF
DNA: TGTGCCAGTAGTATAGATAGCGGGAGGGGGTCCTACGAGCAGTACTTC

V: TRBV7-9
D: NA
J: TRBJ1-2
size: few
CDR3: CASSLDGLLNYGYTF
DNA: TGTGCCAGCAGCTTAGATGGGCTACTTAACTATGGCTACACCTTC

V: TRBV7-3
D: NA
J: TRBJ2-1
size: many
CDR3: CASSFGQQLYNEQFF
DNA: TGTGCCAGCAGCTTCGGACAGCAATTGTACAATGAGCAGTTCTTC

V: TRBV24-1
D: TRBD2
J: TRBJ2-5
size: NA
CDR3: CATSTLAGGTETQYF
DNA: TGTGCCACCAGTACGTTAGCGGGAGGGACGGAGACCCAGTACTTC

V: TRBV11-3
D: TRBD2
J: TRBJ2-1
size: many
CDR3: CASSFAVNTAGLAGDNEQFF
DNA: TGTGCCAGCAGCTTTGCGGTCAACACAGCCGGACTAGCGGGAGACAATGAGCAGTTCTTC

V: TRBV3-1
D: TRBD2
J: TRBJ2-1
size: NA
CDR3: CASSPGTRVYYSEQFF
DNA: TGTGCCAGCAGCCCAGGGACTAGGGTTTACTACAGTGAGCAGTTCTTC

V: TRBV12-3/TRBV12-4
D: NA
J: TRBJ2-4
size: NA
CDR3: CASSSFAERENIQYF
DNA: TGTGCCAGCAGCTCTTTCGCCGAGAGGGAAAACATTCAGTACTTC